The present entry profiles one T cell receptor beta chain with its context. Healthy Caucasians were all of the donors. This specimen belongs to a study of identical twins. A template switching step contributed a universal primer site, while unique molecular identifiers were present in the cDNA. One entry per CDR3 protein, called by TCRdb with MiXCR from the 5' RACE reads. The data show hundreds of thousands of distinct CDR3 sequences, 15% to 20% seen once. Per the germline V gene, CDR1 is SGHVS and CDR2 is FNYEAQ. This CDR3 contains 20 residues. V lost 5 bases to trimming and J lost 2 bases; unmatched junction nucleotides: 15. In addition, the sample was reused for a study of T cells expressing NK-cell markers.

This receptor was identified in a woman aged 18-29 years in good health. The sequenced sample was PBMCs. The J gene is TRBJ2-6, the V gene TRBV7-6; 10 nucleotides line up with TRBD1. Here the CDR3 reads CASSARVWDRGLTGANVLTF. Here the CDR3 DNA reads TGTGCCAGCAGCGCCCGGGTTTGGGACAGGGGATTAACTGGGGCCAACGTCCTGACTTTC.